This TCR beta chain is from a study of type 1 regulatory T cells. This clonotype is deemed medium-sized. Its antigen is unidentified. TCRdb ran MiXCR on the reads and lists one entry per CDR3 protein. Of 55,000 to 65,000 distinct CDR3 sequences listed, 60% to 80% are singletons. CDR1 is DFQATT and CDR2 is SNEGSKA in the germline V gene (reference sequence). V was pared by 0 bases and J by 1 base, with 13 bases between. The CDR3 has 16 amino acids. The material sequenced was cultured non-Tr1 T cells, either the whole culture or a sorted T cell fraction (not recorded which). The receptor comes from a human donor in good health. This chain uses TRBV20-1 with TRBJ1-5; D is uncertain. The CDR3, as DNA: TGCAGTGCTAGAGATCTGGAGGGTGGAAGCAATCAGCCCCAGCATTTT. Translated, it gives CSARDLEGGSNQPQHF.